These 9 T cell receptor beta chains share one sample of origin, sequenced in a study of blood T cell repertoires in COVID-19. This table comes from immunoSEQ multiplex PCR, and its TCRdb copy is limited to in-frame clones, with some not included. The data contain under 200,000 clones, approximately 79% of them singletons. Sequencing used peripheral blood. Source of these receptors: a man between 25 and 39 years old with active or convalescent COVID-19.

The chain combines TRBV6-1 with TRBJ1-1, with 8 bases matching TRBD1. CDR3 length: 15 amino acids. Germline CDR1 and CDR2: MNHNS and SASEGT. The ends lost 3 bases at V and 1 base at J; junction bases unmatched: 4. DNA of the CDR3: TGTGCCAGCAGTGACCCAGGGGGCAGGAACACTGAAGCTTTCTTT. Its protein is CASSDPGGRNTEAFF.

V usage is TRBV7-9 and J usage is TRBJ2-3; D perhaps matches TRBD2 (5 bases). Germline V lookup: CDR1 SEHNR, CDR2 FQNEAQ (reference sequence). Trimming stripped 3 bases from V and 8 bases from J, with 18 bases between. The length of the CDR3 is 15 residues. The chain's CDR3 is CASSFSVPATGTQYF. CDR3 DNA sequence: TGTGCCAGCAGCTTTAGCGTACCTGCCACGGGTACGCAGTATTTT.

V usage is TRBV10-1 and J usage is TRBJ2-4; TRBD1 aligns across 8 bases. Trimming at V came to 10 bases and at J to 3 bases, leaving 17 bases not matched to a gene. This CDR3 comprises 17 residues. Germline V gene sequence: CDR1 WNHNN, CDR2 SYGVQD (reference sequence). The CDR3 DNA follows: TGCGCCATCCATACCCGGGACAGGTCTTCGGTCAAAAACATTCAGTACTTC. It encodes CAIHTRDRSSVKNIQYF.

The chain has TRBV6-2 or TRBV6-3 and TRBJ1-1; D is unclear. Germline loops: CDR1 MNHEY, CDR2 SVGEGT. The V gene lost 2 bases and the J gene lost 1 base, with 8 bases spanning the gap. The CDR3 has 14 amino acids. The CDR3 nucleotides are TGTGCCAGCAGTTACCTTACTACGAACACTGAAGCTTTCTTT. It specifies CASSYLTTNTEAFF.

The chain carries TRBV7-8 and TRBJ2-7; TRBD1 might be the D (5 bases). With 2 bases removed from V and 0 bases from J, the gap between germline ends came to 20 bases. Germline V gene lookup returns CDR1 SGHVS and CDR2 FQNEAQ. CDR3 length: 18 amino acids. CDR3 protein: CASSLPRPPTESSYEQYF. In DNA form, the CDR3 reads TGTGCCAGCAGCTTACCCCGACCGCCGACAGAGAGCTCCTACGAGCAGTACTTC.

The rearrangement joins TRBV28 to TRBJ2-1; D not certain. The CDR3 is made up of 12 amino acids. The germline CDR1 and CDR2 sequences are MDHEN and SYDVKM. The V and J ends lost 3 bases and 6 bases respectively, with 6 bases between them. Here the CDR3 DNA reads TGTGCCAGCAGTTTCGGTTTCAATGAGCAGTTCTTC. It yields the protein CASSFGFNEQFF.

This chain joins TRBV3-1 (or the pseudogene TRBV3-2) and TRBJ1-2; 8 bases map to TRBD1. The CDR3 covers 14 residues. Unmatched junction bases numbered 11, after V lost 7 bases and J lost 7 bases. Germline CDR1 LGHDT, CDR2 YNNKEL (reference sequence). This CDR3 is CASTPTTGGGGYTF. The CDR3, as DNA: TGTGCCAGCACCCCAACTACAGGGGGAGGTGGCTACACCTTC.

In this sample, this clone turned up a few times. The chain carries TRBV7-9 and TRBJ1-2; D uncertain. Between the trimmed V and J ends, which lost 7 bases and 6 bases, there was a span of 15 bases. There are 13 residues in the CDR3. Germline lookup yields CDR1 SEHNR and CDR2 FQNEAQ (reference sequence). The CDR3 sequence is CASTFGRDDGYTF. The CDR3 DNA reads TGTGCCAGCACCTTCGGACGGGATGATGGCTACACCTTC.

This clone was counted between two and nine times. The CDR3 is CASRTNRGHHTGELFF. The CDR3 DNA reads as TGTGCCAGCAGGACTAACAGGGGGCATCACACCGGGGAGCTGTTTTTT. This chain links TRBV7-9 with TRBJ2-2, with 9 bases lining up with TRBD1. Germline V gene lookup returns CDR1 SEHNR and CDR2 FQNEAQ (reference sequence). This CDR3 region has 16 residues. Losses at the gene ends were 6 bases for V and 3 bases for J; bases not matched to a gene: 8.